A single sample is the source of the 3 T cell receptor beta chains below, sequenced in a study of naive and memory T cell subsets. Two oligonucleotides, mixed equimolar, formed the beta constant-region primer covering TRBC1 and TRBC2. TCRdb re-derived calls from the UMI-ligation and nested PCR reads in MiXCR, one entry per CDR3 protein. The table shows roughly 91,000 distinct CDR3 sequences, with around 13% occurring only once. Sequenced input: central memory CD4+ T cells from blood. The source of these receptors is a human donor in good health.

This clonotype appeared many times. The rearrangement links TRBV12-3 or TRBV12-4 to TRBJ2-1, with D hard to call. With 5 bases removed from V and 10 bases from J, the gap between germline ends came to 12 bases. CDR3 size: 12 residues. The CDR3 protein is CASSLLESEQFF. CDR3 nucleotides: TGTGCCAGCAGTCTGCTAGAATCGGAGCAGTTCTTC.

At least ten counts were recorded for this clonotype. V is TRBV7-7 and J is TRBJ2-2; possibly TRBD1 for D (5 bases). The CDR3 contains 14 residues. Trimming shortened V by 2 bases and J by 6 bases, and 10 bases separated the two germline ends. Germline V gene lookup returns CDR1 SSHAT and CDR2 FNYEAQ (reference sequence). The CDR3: CASSLFEGAGELFF. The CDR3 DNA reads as TGTGCCAGCAGCTTATTTGAAGGGGCCGGGGAGCTGTTTTTT.

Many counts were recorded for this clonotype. The CDR3 sequence is CSAGSQVRETQYF. The CDR3 coding sequence is TGCAGTGCTGGCTCGCAGGTCCGAGAGACCCAGTACTTC. This chain joins TRBV20-1 and TRBJ2-5; D is ambiguous. Germline V CDR1 and CDR2: DFQATT, SNEGSKA (reference sequence). V was cut by 5 bases and J by 4 bases, with 14 bases left in between. CDR3 length equals 13 residues.